Below, 21 T cell receptor beta chains from the same sample are listed, as sequenced in a study of T-cell memory formation after mild COVID-19. TCRdb redid the calling of the 5' RACE reads with MiXCR, one entry per CDR3 protein. This table holds under 50,000 distinct CDR3 sequences, less than 35% found once. Sequenced material: PBMCs or a T cell subset sorted from them (not recorded which). The receptor source for this set is a man younger than 35 who had mild COVID-19 (a few samples of this study predate the infection). Cell type and time point are not known.

The J gene is TRBJ2-1, the V gene TRBV6-2 or TRBV6-3; the D is unclear. Trimming removed 2 bases at V and 7 bases at J, with 3 bases between. CDR3 length: 11 amino acids. CDR1 MNHEY and CDR2 SVGEGT come from the germline V gene. The CDR3 region has the DNA TGTGCCAGCAGTTACATTAATGAGCAGTTCTTC. Encoded protein: CASSYINEQFF.

This clonotype was seen at least ten times. This chain uses TRBV4-1 with TRBJ1-5; D is ambiguous. This CDR3 is built from 16 residues. The ends were cut back, 1 base at V and 7 bases at J, with 17 bases in the middle. CDR1 and CDR2 (germline): MGHRA, YSYEKL. The CDR3 spells CASSQGAYRWEQPQHF. For the CDR3, the DNA is TGCGCCAGCAGCCAAGGAGCTTACCGTTGGGAGCAGCCCCAGCATTTT.

This clonotype was found a few times. The rearrangement joins TRBV20-1 to TRBJ1-5, with 7 nucleotides matching TRBD1. V was clipped by 6 bases and J by 4 bases; unmatched bases: 12. The germline V gene has CDR1 DFQATT and CDR2 SNEGSKA (reference sequence). The CDR3 is made up of 15 amino acids. CDR3 amino acids: CSALPWTGTNQPQHF. The CDR3 bases are TGCAGTGCCCTACCTTGGACAGGTACTAATCAGCCCCAGCATTTT.

The V call is TRBV7-6, the J call TRBJ2-3; 8 bases map to TRBD2. The V gene's germline CDR1 is SGHVS and CDR2 FNYEAQ. With V trimmed by 5 bases and J by 0 bases, 4 bases remained unmatched. The CDR3 totals 15 residues. CDR3 nucleotide sequence: TGTGCCAGCAGCCCGGGGGGGCGGAGCACAGATACGCAGTATTTT. Encoded protein: CASSPGGRSTDTQYF.

The V gene is TRBV7-2, the J gene TRBJ2-5; no firm D call. V lost 5 bases and J lost 2, with 12 bases in between. The CDR3 length is 14 residues. Germline-derived CDR1 and CDR2 are SGHTA and FQGNSA. CDR3 residues: CASSPRSVQETQYF. In DNA form, the CDR3 reads TGTGCCAGCAGCCCGAGGAGTGTACAAGAGACCCAGTACTTC.

In this sample, this clonotype turned up a few times. This rearrangement joins TRBV6-5 to TRBJ2-5, with TRBD2 matching 9 bases. Germline loops: CDR1 MNHEY, CDR2 SVGAGI. This CDR3 region has 14 residues. V lost 4 bases and J lost 4; bases outside the gene matches: 4. The CDR3 is CASSSRGGLETQYF. The CDR3 nucleotides read TGTGCCAGCAGTTCGCGGGGGGGCCTAGAGACCCAGTACTTC.

This clonotype was detected many times. The genes are TRBV20-1 and TRBJ2-2; D unresolved. Germline loops: CDR1 DFQATT, CDR2 SNEGSKA (reference sequence). Trimming stripped 2 bases from V and 5 bases from J, with 12 bases between. This CDR3 has 14 amino acids. DNA of the CDR3: TGCAGTGCTAGAACTACGCTAGGGACCGGGGAGCTGTTTTTT. Protein: CSARTTLGTGELFF.

The rearrangement uses TRBV29-1 and TRBJ1-1, with D unresolved. The CDR3 loop spans 11 amino acids. Germline V gives CDR1 SQVTM, CDR2 ANQGSEA. V gave up 5 bases and J gave up 1 base, with 5 bases separating them. The CDR3 region has the DNA TGCAGCGTTCACAAGAACACTGAAGCTTTCTTT. It codes for CSVHKNTEAFF.

The chain uses TRBV27 and TRBJ2-7, with D tentatively TRBD1 or TRBD2 (7 bases each). Trimming took off 2 bases at V and 7 bases at J, with 9 bases between the two ends. CDR3 length: 12 amino acids. Germline-derived CDR1 and CDR2 are MNHEY and SMNVEV (reference sequence). This chain's CDR3 is CASSLQGGEQYF. In DNA, the CDR3 is TGTGCCAGCAGTTTACAGGGGGGGGAGCAGTACTTC.

This clonotype has just a few counts. CDR3: CSVDRTSGYNEQFF. In DNA, the CDR3 is TGCAGCGTTGATCGGACTAGCGGCTACAATGAGCAGTTCTTC. The V and J genes are TRBV29-1 and TRBJ2-1, with TRBD2 matching 10 bases. V lost 3 bases and J lost 3; bases outside the gene matches: 2. Looked up from germline, CDR1 is SQVTM and CDR2 is ANQGSEA. The CDR3 runs to 14 residues.

This clonotype turned up a few times. The chain recombines TRBV3-1 with TRBJ2-3; D not resolved. V shed 0 bases and J shed 6 bases, with 10 bases lying between them. Germline CDR1 is LGHDT and CDR2 is YNNKEL (reference sequence). The CDR3 runs 14 residues. The CDR3 loop reads CASSQEILVDTQYF. The DNA for the CDR3 is TGTGCCAGCAGCCAAGAGATCCTGGTGGATACGCAGTATTTT.

In its sample, this clonotype was seen a few times. The chain recombines TRBV7-6 with TRBJ2-7, with 8 bases aligning to TRBD1. The trim removed 5 bases at V and 0 bases at J, leaving 6 bases unmatched. CDR3 length: 15 residues. Germline V CDR1 and CDR2: SGHVS, FNYEAQ. For the CDR3, the DNA is TGTGCCAGCAGCCTAGGACAGGGTACCTCCTACGAGCAGTACTTC. Amino acid sequence: CASSLGQGTSYEQYF.

The rearrangement links TRBV4-3 to TRBJ1-1; D not resolved. The CDR3 extends over 15 amino acids. Deletions cut 4 bases from V and 5 bases from J, with 17 bases between. CDR1 is LGHNA and CDR2 is YSLEER in the germline V gene. This CDR3 is CASSLSMWAGTEAFF. The CDR3 DNA is TGCGCCAGCAGCCTCTCTATGTGGGCAGGAACTGAAGCTTTCTTT.

The rearrangement uses TRBV20-1 and TRBJ1-2, with D perhaps matching TRBD1 (6 bases). There are 14 residues in the CDR3. Germline values: CDR1 DFQATT, CDR2 SNEGSKA (reference sequence). V lost 1 base to trimming and J lost 4 bases, with 13 bases between them. The CDR3 spells CSARVRQEIYGYTF. For the CDR3, the DNA is TGCAGTGCTAGAGTTAGACAGGAGATCTATGGCTACACCTTC.

This clonotype was found a few times. V gene TRBV6-1 combines with J gene TRBJ1-2; perhaps TRBD1 as D (5 bases). V lost 6 bases to trimming and J lost 4 bases, with 18 bases between them. Per the germline V gene, CDR1 is MNHNS and CDR2 is SASEGT. The CDR3 is made up of 15 amino acids. The CDR3 is CASRSGAEYGYGYTF. For the CDR3, the DNA is TGTGCCAGCAGGTCCGGGGCCGAGTACGGCTATGGCTACACCTTC.

The rearrangement uses TRBV6-1 and TRBJ2-1, with D possibly matching TRBD1 (5 bases). This CDR3 has 16 amino acids. Trimming took 5 bases from V and 7 from J, leaving 21 bases between them. CDR1 is MNHNS and CDR2 is SASEGT in the germline V gene. The CDR3 DNA reads TGTGCCAGCAGTACCCCGGGCCTTCAGGGAAAAAATGAGCAGTTCTTC. Translating it yields CASSTPGLQGKNEQFF.

This clonotype was counted once. V and J are TRBV28 and TRBJ2-1; D is unresolved. The CDR3 covers 13 residues. V shed 2 bases and J shed 5 bases, with 7 bases lying between them. Germline assignment: CDR1 MDHEN and CDR2 SYDVKM. The chain's CDR3 is CASSLVSHNEQFF. CDR3 bases: TGTGCCAGCAGTTTAGTTTCCCACAATGAGCAGTTCTTC.

The chain carries TRBV7-9 and TRBJ2-1; 9 bases agree with TRBD1. Losses at the gene ends were 2 bases for V and 6 bases for J; bases not matched to a gene: 8. The CDR3 has 16 amino acids. Germline CDR1 and CDR2: SEHNR and FQNEAQ (reference sequence). The CDR3 reads CASSLTGTGWGNEQFF. In DNA, the CDR3 is TGTGCCAGCAGCTTAACCGGGACAGGGTGGGGCAATGAGCAGTTCTTC.

This clonotype was seen a few times. The gene calls are TRBV6-6 and TRBJ1-2; no clear D gene. Germline CDR1 is MNHNY and CDR2 is SVGAGI (reference sequence). There are 14 residues in the CDR3. V lost 4 bases and J 8 bases, leaving 17 bases between the germline ends. The CDR3 DNA follows: TGTGCCAGCAGTTTCGAAGGTCCTCATGGCGGCTACACCTTC. This gives the protein CASSFEGPHGGYTF.

This clonotype appeared a few times. V and J are TRBV27 and TRBJ2-1, with 10 bases matching TRBD2. CDR1 MNHEY and CDR2 SMNVEV come from the germline V gene (reference sequence). The CDR3 length is 15 residues. The junction had 1 base not matched to a gene; V was cut back by 5 bases and J by 0 bases. The CDR3 sequence: CASSSGGASYNEQFF. The DNA for the CDR3 is TGTGCCAGCAGTAGCGGGGGGGCCTCCTACAATGAGCAGTTCTTC.

This clonotype was picked up a small number of times. This sequence joins TRBV7-9 and TRBJ1-5; D gene uncertain. V was shortened by 6 bases and J by 4 bases, with 10 bases between the two germline ends. Per germline, CDR1 SEHNR and CDR2 FQNEAQ (reference sequence). This CDR3 has 13 residues. The CDR3 is CASSLPGNQPQHF. Here the CDR3 DNA reads TGTGCCAGCAGTCTTCCGGGGAATCAGCCCCAGCATTTT.